The source of this TCR beta chain is a study of response to subunit inactivated influenza vaccine. Germline V gene data show CDR1 as SGDLS and CDR2 as YYNGEE. V was shortened by 3 bases and J by 2 bases, with 8 bases between the two germline ends. CDR3 length equals 14 residues. In this sample, this clonotype turned up many times. Each CDR3 protein is one row after TCRdb ran MiXCR on the RT-PCR reads. The top ten hold over 10% of the sample, which has more than 450,000 distinct CDR3 sequences, approximately 7.1% seen once. This chain connects TRBV9 to TRBJ2-2; D call uncertain. This clonotype was obtained from a man aged 50-75 years who received an inactivated influenza vaccine. Sequences were derived from PBMCs from blood, sampled about 23 months after vaccination. The CDR3 is CASSGTVNTGELFF. The CDR3 DNA is TGTGCCAGCAGCGGGACCGTCAACACCGGGGAGCTGTTTTTT.